These T cell receptor beta chains were read from a single sample in a study of beta chain features in type 1 diabetes. The repertoire was sequenced with immunoSEQ multiplex PCR; TCRdb's copy has only in-frame clones and lacks some. The sample has over 600,000 clones, around an eighth seen once. The material sequenced was naive CD4+ T cells from blood. Receptor source: a man aged 25-45 years with type 1 diabetes. CDR3s include the opening cysteine and the closing phenylalanine or tryptophan. Each record gives: J gene, CDR3 length, clone size, D gene, V gene, CDR3 protein, CDR3 DNA. The D gene is left open where the match is weak. Not every row has a clone size; where given, it reads once, few, many or a size class.

J: TRBJ2-1; length: 16; size: few; D: -; V: TRBV19; CDR3: CASSIAGANLYNEQFF; DNA: TGTGCCAGTAGTATTGCGGGGGCAAATCTCTACAATGAGCAGTTCTTC
J: TRBJ2-5; length: 12; size: -; D: -; V: TRBV7-7; CDR3: CASSPSSETQYF; DNA: TGTGCCAGCAGCCCCAGCTCGGAGACCCAGTACTTC
J: TRBJ2-2; length: 15; size: -; D: -; V: TRBV7-2; CDR3: CASSLDGYYTGELFF; DNA: TGTGCCAGCAGCTTAGACGGTTACTACACCGGGGAGCTGTTTTTT
J: TRBJ2-5; length: 15; size: -; D: TRBD1; V: TRBV2; CDR3: CASSTQGGSLETQYF; DNA: TGTGCCAGCAGCACACAGGGGGGCTCTTTGGAGACCCAGTACTTC
J: TRBJ1-5; length: 16; size: few; D: -; V: TRBV7-2; CDR3: CASSLVGPLGNQPQHF; DNA: TGTGCCAGCAGCTTAGTGGGACCCCTAGGGAATCAGCCCCAGCATTTT
J: TRBJ2-1; length: 12; size: -; D: -; V: TRBV5-1; CDR3: CASSPLPDEQFF; DNA: TGCGCCAGCAGCCCCCTTCCCGATGAGCAGTTCTTC
J: TRBJ2-7; length: 14; size: -; D: -; V: TRBV19; CDR3: CASSIRDSSYEQYF; DNA: TGTGCCAGTAGTATTCGCGACAGCTCCTACGAGCAGTACTTC
J: TRBJ2-7; length: 15; size: -; D: TRBD1; V: TRBV15; CDR3: CATSRVRGPSYEQYF; DNA: TGTGCCACCAGCAGAGTGAGGGGGCCCTCCTACGAGCAGTACTTC
J: TRBJ2-2; length: 16; size: -; D: TRBD1; V: TRBV5-1; CDR3: CASSSSGTANTGELFF; DNA: TGCGCCAGCAGCTCCTCCGGGACAGCCAACACCGGGGAGCTGTTTTTT
J: TRBJ1-2; length: 16; size: few; D: TRBD1; V: TRBV7-2; CDR3: CASSSMGTDTNYGYTF; DNA: TGTGCCAGCAGCTCAATGGGGACAGACACTAACTATGGCTACACCTTC
J: TRBJ1-2; length: 15; size: -; D: -; V: TRBV19; CDR3: CASLGLSTTNYGYTF; DNA: TGTGCCAGTCTGGGGTTATCCACTACCAACTATGGCTACACCTTC
J: TRBJ2-7; length: 16; size: -; D: TRBD1; V: TRBV5-1; CDR3: CASSSITGQGVDEQYF; DNA: TGCGCCAGCAGCTCCATCACCGGACAGGGGGTCGACGAGCAGTACTTC
J: TRBJ2-7; length: 14; size: -; D: -; V: TRBV10-3; CDR3: CAISESRESYEQYF; DNA: TGTGCCATCAGTGAGTCGAGGGAAAGCTACGAGCAGTACTTC
J: TRBJ1-5; length: 13; size: -; D: -; V: TRBV7-2; CDR3: CASTLERNQPQHF; DNA: TGTGCCAGCACCCTAGAGAGGAATCAGCCCCAGCATTTT
J: TRBJ2-7; length: 12; size: -; D: -; V: TRBV7-2; CDR3: CASASGPYEQYF; DNA: TGTGCCAGCGCGAGCGGACCCTACGAGCAGTACTTC
J: TRBJ2-4; length: 15; size: few; D: TRBD1; V: TRBV28; CDR3: CASSSRTGFVDIQYF; DNA: TGTGCCAGCAGTTCCCGGACAGGGTTCGTAGACATTCAGTACTTC
J: TRBJ1-3; length: 14; size: few; D: -; V: TRBV7-2; CDR3: CASTSSGGRDTIYF; DNA: TGTGCCAGCACCTCGTCGGGGGGGAGGGACACCATATATTTT
J: TRBJ2-1; length: 15; size: few; D: -; V: TRBV29-1; CDR3: CSVGGAANNYNEQFF; DNA: TGCAGCGTTGGAGGGGCCGCGAACAACTACAATGAGCAGTTCTTC
J: TRBJ2-3; length: 14; size: -; D: TRBD1; V: TRBV29-1; CDR3: CSVFIRGRTDTQYF; DNA: TGCAGCGTTTTCATTAGGGGGCGGACAGATACGCAGTATTTT
J: TRBJ2-3; length: 15; size: few; D: -; V: TRBV6-6; CDR3: CASSPIDGFTDTQYF; DNA: TGTGCCAGCAGTCCGATTGACGGATTCACAGATACGCAGTATTTT
J: TRBJ2-3; length: 17; size: -; D: -; V: TRBV4-3; CDR3: CASSPDLEGSATDTQYF; DNA: TGCGCCAGCAGCCCCGACTTAGAGGGATCCGCCACAGATACGCAGTATTTT
J: TRBJ2-3; length: 18; size: few; D: -; V: TRBV11-2; CDR3: CASSLGLGQRRARDTQYF; DNA: TGTGCCAGCAGCTTAGGGCTAGGACAGCGCCGCGCCCGGGATACGCAGTATTTT
J: TRBJ1-2; length: 13; size: -; D: -; V: TRBV5-1; CDR3: CASSSGRLYGYTF; DNA: TGCGCCAGCAGCTCCGGACGGCTCTATGGCTACACCTTC
J: TRBJ1-6; length: 14; size: -; D: -; V: TRBV28; CDR3: CASSLLFRPPTLHF; DNA: TGTGCCAGCAGTTTACTTTTTAGGCCCCCCACCCTCCACTTT
J: TRBJ1-2; length: 15; size: few; D: -; V: TRBV7-8; CDR3: CASSYDPTRGYGYTF; DNA: TGTGCCAGCAGCTATGACCCTACACGGGGCTATGGCTACACCTTC
J: TRBJ2-5; length: 15; size: -; D: TRBD1; V: TRBV10-3; CDR3: CAISSDRGKVETQYF; DNA: TGTGCCATCAGCTCCGACAGGGGGAAGGTGGAGACCCAGTACTTC
J: TRBJ1-2; length: 14; size: few; D: -; V: TRBV19; CDR3: CASSYPGQGYGYTF; DNA: TGTGCCAGTAGTTATCCAGGGCAAGGCTATGGCTACACCTTC